The 19 T cell receptor beta chains below were found in one sample sequenced in a study of regulatory T cells in long-lasting Graves disease. The authors built TCR beta libraries using iRepertoire HTBI primers and Arm-PCR of CDR3 regions. TCRdb re-called the multiplex PCR reads through MiXCR, storing one row per CDR3 protein. Among around 400,000 distinct CDR3 sequences listed, 23% were seen once. Time point meaning: persistent/refractory GD, antithyroid drugs over 5 years with positive TRAb. Extracted PBMC RNA gave rise to the TCR library. Material: peripheral blood mononuclear cells (PBMCs), obtained when the disease was refractory, from a patient treated with antithyroid drugs. The receptors come from a female donor with Graves disease.

This clonotype appeared many times. V and J are TRBV12-3 or TRBV12-4 and TRBJ2-5, with D perhaps TRBD2 (5 bases). This CDR3 region has 11 residues. The V gene lost 5 bases and the J gene lost 4 bases, with 5 bases spanning the gap. The CDR3 nucleotides read TGTGCCAGCAGTACTAGAGAGACCCAGTACTTC. Protein: CASSTRETQYF.

In this sample, this clonotype turned up many times. The rearrangement joins TRBV12-3 or TRBV12-4 to TRBJ2-7; the match to TRBD2 covers 14 bases. The CDR3 runs 16 residues. Trimming cost V 6 bases and J 5 bases; bases outside gene matches: 9. CDR3 DNA: TGTGCCAGCAGATTCGGGACTAGCGGGAGAAATAACGAGCAGTACTTC. Its translation: CASRFGTSGRNNEQYF.

The chain links TRBV20-1 to TRBJ2-7, with 7 bases matching TRBD2. The J segment lost 3 bases and the V segment lost 3 bases, leaving 14 bases of the junction unmatched. The CDR3 runs 16 residues. Germline CDR1 reads DFQATT; CDR2 reads SNEGSKA (reference sequence). The CDR3 DNA is TGCAGTGCTAGGGGTCGAACTAGCGACAAACTCTACGAGCAGTACTTC. Amino acid sequence: CSARGRTSDKLYEQYF.

This clonotype was counted many times. The genes are TRBV6-1 and TRBJ2-5; 13 bases line up with TRBD2. This CDR3 region has 18 residues. CDR1 and CDR2 (germline): MNHNS, SASEGT. Unmatched junction bases numbered 14, after V lost 5 bases and J lost 5 bases. CDR3 DNA sequence: TGTGCCAGCAGTACGCGCTTGACTAGCGGGAGGTCTGAGGAGACCCAGTACTTC. The encoded protein is CASSTRLTSGRSEETQYF.

The table lists this clonotype with a few counts. The chain carries TRBV2 and TRBJ1-1, with D hard to call. The V gene lost 8 bases and the J gene lost 0 bases, with 13 bases spanning the gap. CDR1 and CDR2 from the germline V gene are SNHLY and FYNNEI. CDR3 length: 14 residues. The CDR3 reads CASSPEGLNTEAFF. Written as DNA, the CDR3 is TGTGCCAGCTCACCAGAGGGCTTGAACACTGAAGCTTTCTTT. Drawing the rest from reference TRBV2 and TRBJ1-1, the complete variable domain is EPEVTQTPSHQVTQMGQEVILRCVPISNHLYFYWYRQILGQKVEFLVSFYNNEISEKSEIFDDQFSVERPDGSNFTLKIRSTKLEDSAMYFCASSPEGLNTEAFFGQGTRLTVV.

This clonotype was recorded only once. This sequence may be a read error, since a much larger clone differs from it by one base. The conserved phenylalanine or tryptophan normally closing the CDR3 is absent here, so this likely arose from a read error. This rearrangement joins TRBV12-3 or TRBV12-4 to TRBJ2-7; 16 nucleotides line up with TRBD2. CDR3 length: 16 residues. V lost 6 bases and J lost 7; bases outside the gene matches: 9. For the CDR3, the DNA is TGTGCCAGCAGCCCGGGACTAGCGGGAGGGCCGGGTGAGCAGTACCTC. It codes for CASSPGLAGGPGEQYL.

This clonotype has just a few counts. V usage is TRBV6-1 and J usage is TRBJ2-7; 8 nucleotides match TRBD1. The CDR3 contains 18 residues. Germline V gene sequence: CDR1 MNHNS, CDR2 SASEGT. V shed 5 bases and J 2 bases; nucleotides not matched to a gene: 17. The CDR3 sequence: CASSTLDRELRSPYEQYF. CDR3 in DNA: TGTGCCAGCAGTACGCTGGACAGGGAACTGAGGAGCCCCTACGAGCAGTACTTC.

The rearrangement uses TRBV12-3 or TRBV12-4 and TRBJ1-5, with TRBD1 matching 7 bases. This CDR3 spans 14 amino acids. J lost 4 bases, V lost 5 bases, and 5 bases had no gene match. The CDR3 region is CASSETGKNQPQHF. The CDR3 DNA reads as TGTGCCAGCAGTGAGACAGGGAAGAATCAGCCCCAGCATTTT.

This clonotype was recorded at least ten times. V usage is TRBV19 and J usage is TRBJ2-5; D is unclear. The CDR3 is 12 amino acids. The V gene's germline CDR1 is LNHDA and CDR2 SQIVND (reference sequence). The germline V and J ends were trimmed by 5 bases and 3 bases, with 7 bases remaining between them. CDR3 DNA: TGTGCCAGTAGTCGGTCCGAAGAGACCCAGTACTTC. It codes for CASSRSEETQYF.

This clonotype was detected a few times. CDR3 in DNA: TGTGCCAGTAAAGAGGGTTGGATTCAGCCCCAGCATTTT. Protein: CASKEGWIQPQHF. The chain recombines TRBV19 with TRBJ1-5; D call uncertain. CDR3 length: 13 residues. Trimming took off 7 bases at V and 6 bases at J, with 13 bases between the two ends. The germline gives CDR1 LNHDA, CDR2 SQIVND (reference sequence).

This clonotype occurred many times. V is TRBV5-1 and J is TRBJ1-2; a possible D gene is TRBD1 (5 bases). V shed 6 bases and J shed 4 bases, with 13 bases lying between them. Germline-derived CDR1 and CDR2 are SGHRS and YFSETQ. The length of the CDR3 is 13 residues. DNA for the CDR3: TGCGCCAGCAAGGACCCTGGGGGCTATGGCTACACCTTC. Amino acid sequence: CASKDPGGYGYTF.

Only a few counts were recorded for this clonotype. This chain joins TRBV5-1 and TRBJ2-2; the D gene is possibly TRBD2 (5 bases). The V gene's germline CDR1 is SGHRS and CDR2 YFSETQ. The CDR3 has 16 residues. Trimming stripped 0 bases from V and 4 bases from J, with 13 bases between. CDR3 in amino acids: CASSLAARALTGELFF. The CDR3 nucleotides are TGCGCCAGCAGCTTGGCCGCGCGGGCCCTCACCGGGGAGCTGTTTTTT.

The table lists this clonotype with many counts. V gene TRBV11-2 combines with J gene TRBJ2-5; no reliable D call. The CDR3 has 14 residues. Germline CDR1 reads SGHAT; CDR2 reads FQNNGV. V dropped 1 base and J dropped 1 base, with 7 bases sitting between them. The CDR3 spells CASSLGVAQETQYF. The CDR3 nucleotides read TGTGCCAGCAGCTTAGGGGTGGCCCAAGAGACCCAGTACTTC.

This clonotype was counted between two and nine times. The genes are TRBV7-2 and TRBJ2-5, with 11 positions matching TRBD2. CDR3 length: 15 amino acids. The germline CDR1 and CDR2 sequences are SGHTA and FQGNSA. Germline trimming cut 5 bases from V and 5 bases from J; bases unmatched to any gene: 7. The CDR3 region is CASSKTSGMVETQYF. The CDR3 coding sequence is TGTGCCAGCAGCAAGACTAGCGGGATGGTGGAGACCCAGTACTTC.

This clonotype was seen only a few times. The chain carries TRBV19 and TRBJ1-5; no firm D call. The length of the CDR3 is 14 residues. CDR1 is LNHDA and CDR2 is SQIVND in the germline V gene (reference sequence). Trimming removed 5 bases at V and 0 bases at J, with 8 bases between. The CDR3 loop reads CASSAISSNQPQHF. CDR3 coding DNA: TGTGCCAGTAGTGCTATTTCTAGCAATCAGCCCCAGCATTTT.

The genes are TRBV19 and TRBJ1-1; 8 nucleotides match TRBD1. The CDR3 covers 15 residues. Germline-derived CDR1 and CDR2 are LNHDA and SQIVND (reference sequence). With 5 bases clipped from V and 4 bases from J, the junction kept 9 bases outside the gene matches. CDR3 sequence reads: CASSGTGTGSTEAFF. The CDR3 region has the DNA TGTGCCAGTAGTGGGACCGGGACAGGAAGCACTGAAGCTTTCTTT.

This chain uses TRBV7-2 with TRBJ2-5, with 8 nucleotides matching TRBD2. The germline V gene has CDR1 SGHTA and CDR2 FQGNSA. The V and J ends lost 5 bases and 2 bases, in that order; junction bases with no gene match: 4. There are 14 residues in the CDR3. The CDR3 sequence: CASSVTSGQETQYF. The CDR3 DNA reads TGTGCCAGCAGCGTTACTAGCGGACAAGAGACCCAGTACTTC.

This clonotype was picked up many times. The chain is built from TRBV6-1 and TRBJ2-7; 9 bases are a match to TRBD1. V lost 2 bases, J lost 2 bases, and 4 bases stayed unmatched. The germline gives CDR1 MNHNS, CDR2 SASEGT. The CDR3 spans 15 residues. The CDR3 nucleotides read TGTGCCAGCAGTGAACATTGGGACAGGGCCTACGAGCAGTACTTC. Translation: CASSEHWDRAYEQYF.

In its sample, this clonotype was seen many times. The chain joins TRBV20-1 to TRBJ2-1; TRBD2 might be the D (6 bases). Trimming pared 4 bases from V and 4 bases from J, leaving 14 bases between. The germline V gene encodes CDR1 DFQATT and CDR2 SNEGSKA (reference sequence). The CDR3 is 14 amino acids. The CDR3 DNA reads TGCAGTGCTATCCAGCGGGTTAGTTACAATGAGCAGTTCTTC. Encoded protein: CSAIQRVSYNEQFF.